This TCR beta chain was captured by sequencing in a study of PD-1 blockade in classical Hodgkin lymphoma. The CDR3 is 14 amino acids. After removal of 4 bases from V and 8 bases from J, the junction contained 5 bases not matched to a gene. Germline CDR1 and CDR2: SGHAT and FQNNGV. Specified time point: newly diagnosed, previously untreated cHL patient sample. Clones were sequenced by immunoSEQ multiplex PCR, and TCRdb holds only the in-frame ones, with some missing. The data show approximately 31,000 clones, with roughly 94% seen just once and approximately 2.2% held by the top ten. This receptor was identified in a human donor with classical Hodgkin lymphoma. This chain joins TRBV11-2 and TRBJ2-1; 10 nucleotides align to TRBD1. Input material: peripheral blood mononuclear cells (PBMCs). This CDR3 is CASSWTGGLDEQFF. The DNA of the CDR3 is TGTGCCAGCAGCTGGACAGGGGGTTTGGATGAGCAGTTCTTC.